A single sample is the source of the 12 T cell receptor beta chains below, sequenced in a study of cytomegalovirus exposure and HLA in healthy donors. Both 60 Vbeta primers and 13 Jbeta primers went into the PCR. Assay used: immunoSEQ multiplex PCR; TCRdb lists only in-frame clones, some missing. The sample gives about 140,000 clones, approximately 80% of which show up once; approximately 1.5% is in the top ten. Input material: PBMCs. Receptors originate from a man aged 25-40 years in good health and CMV-seropositive.

This chain uses TRBV18 with TRBJ1-2; D is perhaps TRBD1 (5 bases). The CDR3 is made up of 15 amino acids. Germline V gene data show CDR1 as KGHSH and CDR2 as LQKENI. Trimming took 1 base from V and 6 from J, leaving 15 bases between them. The CDR3 DNA reads TGTGCCAGCTCACCACTCCCGGGAGAGGGGAATGGCTACACCTTC. The encoded protein is CASSPLPGEGNGYTF.

The chain links TRBV18 to TRBJ2-3, with D maybe TRBD1 (6 bases). CDR1 KGHSH and CDR2 LQKENI come from the germline V gene. This CDR3 region has 15 residues. V lost 6 bases to trimming and J lost 0 bases, with 13 bases between them. The CDR3 is CASSQDSSSTDTQYF. For the CDR3, the DNA is TGTGCCAGCTCCCAGGACAGCTCTAGCACAGATACGCAGTATTTT.

The chain is built from TRBV7-6 and TRBJ1-1, with D perhaps TRBD1 (5 bases). From germline, CDR1 is SGHVS and CDR2 FNYEAQ. The CDR3 has 14 residues. Deletions cut 0 bases from V and 5 bases from J, with 10 bases between. CDR3 coding DNA: TGTGCCAGCAGCTTAGCACCTCGGGGGACTGAAGCTTTCTTT. Translation gives CASSLAPRGTEAFF.

A note on this clone: Distinct nucleotide sequences in the sample also encode this CDR3. The chain recombines TRBV18 with TRBJ1-6; 11 positions match TRBD1. Per the germline V gene, CDR1 is KGHSH and CDR2 is LQKENI. Unmatched junction bases numbered 9, after V lost 5 bases and J lost 6 bases. The CDR3 sequence is 17 residues long. The CDR3 loop is CASSLYRDRGINSPLHF. In DNA form, the CDR3 reads TGTGCCAGCTCATTGTACCGGGACAGGGGGATTAATTCACCCCTCCACTTT.

V and J are TRBV19 and TRBJ2-7; 8 positions match TRBD2. V lost 6 bases and J lost 5; bases outside the gene matches: 6. Germline V lookup: CDR1 LNHDA, CDR2 SQIVND (reference sequence). This CDR3 has 13 amino acids. CDR3 sequence reads: CASSGREGDEQYF. CDR3 DNA: TGTGCCAGTAGCGGGAGGGAGGGAGACGAGCAGTACTTC.

The V gene is TRBV9, the J gene TRBJ1-3; D unresolved. The length of the CDR3 is 14 residues. Germline V CDR1 and CDR2: SGDLS, YYNGEE. Trimming shortened V by 3 bases and J by 4 bases, and 11 bases separated the two germline ends. The CDR3 DNA reads as TGTGCCAGCAGCGCTTGGGCCACCGGAAACACCATATATTTT. Translation: CASSAWATGNTIYF.

The chain combines TRBV4-1 with TRBJ2-7; 7 nucleotides match TRBD2. CDR3 length: 15 residues. V lost 4 bases to trimming and J lost 2 bases; unmatched junction nucleotides: 8. Germline V gene lookup returns CDR1 MGHRA and CDR2 YSYEKL. CDR3 sequence (DNA): TGCGCCAGCAGCCCCGGCGGACTAGGGGCCTACGAGCAGTACTTC. Residues: CASSPGGLGAYEQYF.

The chain carries TRBV27 and TRBJ1-3; possible D gene TRBD1, 5 bases. Trimming left V 5 bases short and J 1 base short, with 12 bases between. Germline CDR1 and CDR2: MNHEY and SMNVEV (reference sequence). The CDR3 has 15 amino acids. Written as DNA, the CDR3 is TGTGCCAGCAGTATTACCACAGGTTCTGGAAACACCATATATTTT. This sequence encodes CASSITTGSGNTIYF.

The V call is TRBV19, the J call TRBJ1-4, with D possibly TRBD1 on 5 matching bases. CDR3 length equals 13 residues. V was clipped by 10 bases and J by 2 bases, with 11 bases between them. Per the germline V gene, CDR1 is LNHDA and CDR2 is SQIVND (reference sequence). CDR3 in DNA: TGTGCCACATATCACAGGACTAATGAAAAACTGTTTTTT. This translates into CATYHRTNEKLFF.

The chain recombines TRBV5-1 with TRBJ2-5, with D possibly TRBD2 on 5 matching bases. Trimming shortened V by 4 bases and J by 5 bases, and 18 bases separated the two germline ends. Germline-derived CDR1 and CDR2 are SGHRS and YFSETQ. The CDR3 length is 15 residues. This CDR3 reads CASSLGSWERETQYF. The CDR3 DNA reads TGCGCCAGCAGCCTGGGGAGTTGGGAGCGCGAGACCCAGTACTTC.

The V call is TRBV7-9, the J call TRBJ2-1; D unclear. Looked up from germline, CDR1 is SEHNR and CDR2 is FQNEAQ (reference sequence). Trimming removed 1 base from V and 6 bases from J, with 10 bases in between. This CDR3 comprises 14 residues. The CDR3 region has the DNA TGTGCCAGCAGCTTAGGCGGTAGTAGCAATGAGCAGTTCTTC. It yields the protein CASSLGGSSNEQFF. The full variable domain, with the rest looked up from reference TRBV7-9 and TRBJ2-1, is DTGVSQNPRHKITKRGQNVTFRCDPISEHNRLYWYRQTLGQGPEFLTYFQNEAQLEKSRLLSDRFSAERPKGSFSTLEIQRTEQGDSAMYLCASSLGGSSNEQFFGPGTRLTVL.

The J gene is TRBJ2-5, the V gene TRBV18; no clear D. Looked up from germline, CDR1 is KGHSH and CDR2 is LQKENI. CDR3 length equals 12 residues. The V end lost 3 bases, the J end lost 0 bases, and 2 bases lay between the germline ends. CDR3 protein: CASSPYQETQYF. In DNA form, the CDR3 reads TGTGCCAGCTCACCCTACCAAGAGACCCAGTACTTC.